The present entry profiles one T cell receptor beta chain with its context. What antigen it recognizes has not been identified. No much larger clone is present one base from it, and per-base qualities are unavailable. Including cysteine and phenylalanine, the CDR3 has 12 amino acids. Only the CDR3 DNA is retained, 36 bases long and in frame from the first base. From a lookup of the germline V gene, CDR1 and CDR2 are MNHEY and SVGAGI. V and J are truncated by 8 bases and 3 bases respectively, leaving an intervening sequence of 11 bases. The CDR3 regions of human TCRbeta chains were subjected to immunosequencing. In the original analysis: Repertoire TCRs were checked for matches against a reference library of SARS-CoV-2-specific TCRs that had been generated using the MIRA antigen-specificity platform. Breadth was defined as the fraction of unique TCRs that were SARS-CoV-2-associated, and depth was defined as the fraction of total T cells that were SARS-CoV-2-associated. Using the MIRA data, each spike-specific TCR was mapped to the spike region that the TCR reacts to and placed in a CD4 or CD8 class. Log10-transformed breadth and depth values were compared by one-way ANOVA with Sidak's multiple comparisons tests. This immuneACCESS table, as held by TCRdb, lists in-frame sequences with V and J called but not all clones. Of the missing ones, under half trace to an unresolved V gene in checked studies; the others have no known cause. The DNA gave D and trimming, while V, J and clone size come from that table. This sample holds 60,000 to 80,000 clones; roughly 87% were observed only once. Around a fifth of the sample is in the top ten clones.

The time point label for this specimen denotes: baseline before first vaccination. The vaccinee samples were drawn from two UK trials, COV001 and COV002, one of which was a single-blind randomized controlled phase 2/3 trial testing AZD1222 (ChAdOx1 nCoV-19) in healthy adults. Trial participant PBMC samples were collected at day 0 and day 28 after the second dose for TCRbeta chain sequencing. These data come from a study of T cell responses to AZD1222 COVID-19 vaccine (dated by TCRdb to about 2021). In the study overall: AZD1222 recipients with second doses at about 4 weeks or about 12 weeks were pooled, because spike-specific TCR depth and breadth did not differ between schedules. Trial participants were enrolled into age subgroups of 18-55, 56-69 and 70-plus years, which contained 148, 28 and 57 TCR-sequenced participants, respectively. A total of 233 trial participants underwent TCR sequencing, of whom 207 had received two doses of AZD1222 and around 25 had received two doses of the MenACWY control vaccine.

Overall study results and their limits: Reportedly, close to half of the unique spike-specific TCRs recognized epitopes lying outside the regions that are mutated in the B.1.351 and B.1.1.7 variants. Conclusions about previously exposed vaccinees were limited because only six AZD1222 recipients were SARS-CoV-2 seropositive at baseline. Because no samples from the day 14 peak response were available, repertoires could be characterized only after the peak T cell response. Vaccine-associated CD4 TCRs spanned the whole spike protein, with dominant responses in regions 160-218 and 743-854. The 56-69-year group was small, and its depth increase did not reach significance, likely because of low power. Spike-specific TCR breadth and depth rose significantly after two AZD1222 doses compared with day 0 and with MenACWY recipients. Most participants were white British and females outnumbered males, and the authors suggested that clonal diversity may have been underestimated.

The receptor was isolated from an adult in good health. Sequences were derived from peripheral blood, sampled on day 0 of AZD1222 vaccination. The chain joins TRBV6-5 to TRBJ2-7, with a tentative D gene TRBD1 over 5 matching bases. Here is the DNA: TGTGCCAGCCCAGACAGTGACTACGAGCAGTACTTC. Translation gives CASPDSDYEQYF.